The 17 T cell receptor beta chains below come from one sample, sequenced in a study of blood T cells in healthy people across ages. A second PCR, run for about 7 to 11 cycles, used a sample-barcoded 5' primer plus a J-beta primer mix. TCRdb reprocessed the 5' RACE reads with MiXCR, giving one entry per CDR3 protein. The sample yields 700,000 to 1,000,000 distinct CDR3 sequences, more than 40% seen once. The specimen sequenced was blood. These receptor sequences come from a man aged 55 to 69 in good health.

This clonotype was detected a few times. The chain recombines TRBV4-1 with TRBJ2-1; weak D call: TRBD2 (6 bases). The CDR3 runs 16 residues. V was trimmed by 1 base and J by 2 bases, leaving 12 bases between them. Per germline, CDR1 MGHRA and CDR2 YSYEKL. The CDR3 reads CASSQVWGTPYNEQFF. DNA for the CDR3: TGCGCCAGCAGCCAAGTCTGGGGGACTCCCTACAATGAGCAGTTCTTC.

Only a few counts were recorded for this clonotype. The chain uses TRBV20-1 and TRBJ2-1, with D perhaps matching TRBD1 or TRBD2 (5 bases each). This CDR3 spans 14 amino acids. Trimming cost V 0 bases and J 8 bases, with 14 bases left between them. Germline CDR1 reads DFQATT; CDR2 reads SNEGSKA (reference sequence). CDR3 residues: CSARESGLGDEQFF. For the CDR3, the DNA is TGCAGTGCTAGAGAATCAGGTTTGGGGGATGAGCAGTTCTTC.

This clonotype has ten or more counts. The CDR3 here is CSAGQSYEQYF. The CDR3 coding sequence is TGCAGCGCCGGACAGTCCTACGAGCAGTACTTC. The V call is TRBV29-1, the J call TRBJ2-7; maybe TRBD1 (6 bases). V was clipped by 7 bases and J by 1 base, with 8 bases between them. CDR1 is SQVTM and CDR2 is ANQGSEA in the germline V gene. This CDR3 has 11 amino acids.

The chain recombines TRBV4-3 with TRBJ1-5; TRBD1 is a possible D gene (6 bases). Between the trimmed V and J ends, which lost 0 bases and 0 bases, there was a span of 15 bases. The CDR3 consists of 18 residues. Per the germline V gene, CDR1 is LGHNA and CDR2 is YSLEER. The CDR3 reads CASSQDGPGVNSNQPQHF. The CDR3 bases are TGCGCCAGCAGCCAAGATGGGCCAGGGGTTAATAGCAATCAGCCCCAGCATTTT.

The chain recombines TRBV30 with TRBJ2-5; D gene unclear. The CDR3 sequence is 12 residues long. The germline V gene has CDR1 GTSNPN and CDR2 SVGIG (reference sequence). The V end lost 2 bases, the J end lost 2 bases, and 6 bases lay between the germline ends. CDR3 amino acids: CAWSWSQETQYF. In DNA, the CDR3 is TGTGCCTGGAGTTGGAGTCAAGAGACCCAGTACTTC.

The CDR3 protein is CASSELTAGRFDGYTF. CDR3 nucleotides: TGTGCCAGCAGTGAATTAACGGCAGGGAGGTTCGATGGCTACACCTTC. This chain uses TRBV2 with TRBJ1-2; TRBD1 might be the D (5 bases). V dropped 2 bases and J dropped 6 bases, with 19 bases sitting between them. Germline V CDR1 and CDR2: SNHLY, FYNNEI. The CDR3 runs to 16 residues. Combining the CDR3 with reference TRBV2 and TRBJ1-2 gives the whole variable domain EPEVTQTPSHQVTQMGQEVILRCVPISNHLYFYWYRQILGQKVEFLVSFYNNEISEKSEIFDDQFSVERPDGSNFTLKIRSTKLEDSAMYFCASSELTAGRFDGYTFGSGTRLTVV.

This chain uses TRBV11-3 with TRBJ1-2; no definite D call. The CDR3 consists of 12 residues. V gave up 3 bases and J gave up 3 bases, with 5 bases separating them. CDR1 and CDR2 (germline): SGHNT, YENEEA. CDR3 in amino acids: CASSFKDYGYTF. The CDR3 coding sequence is TGTGCCAGCAGCTTTAAGGACTATGGCTACACCTTC.

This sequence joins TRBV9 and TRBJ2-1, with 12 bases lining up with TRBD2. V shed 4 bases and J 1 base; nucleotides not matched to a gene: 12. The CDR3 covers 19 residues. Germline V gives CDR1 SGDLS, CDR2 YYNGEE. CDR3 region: CASSLNPLLAGGSYNEQFF. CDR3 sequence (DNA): TGTGCCAGCAGCCTGAACCCTTTACTAGCGGGGGGTTCCTACAATGAGCAGTTCTTC. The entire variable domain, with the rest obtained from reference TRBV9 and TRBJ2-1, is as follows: DSGVTQTPKHLITATGQRVTLRCSPRSGDLSVYWYQQSLDQGLQFLIQYYNGEERAKGNILERFSAQQFPDLHSELNLSSLELGDSALYFCASSLNPLLAGGSYNEQFFGPGTRLTVL.

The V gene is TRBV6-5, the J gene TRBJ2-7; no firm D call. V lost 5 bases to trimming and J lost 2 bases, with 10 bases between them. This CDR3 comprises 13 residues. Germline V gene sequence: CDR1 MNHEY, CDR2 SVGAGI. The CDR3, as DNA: TGTGCCAGCAGTGACTTGGAGACCTACGAGCAGTACTTC. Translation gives CASSDLETYEQYF.

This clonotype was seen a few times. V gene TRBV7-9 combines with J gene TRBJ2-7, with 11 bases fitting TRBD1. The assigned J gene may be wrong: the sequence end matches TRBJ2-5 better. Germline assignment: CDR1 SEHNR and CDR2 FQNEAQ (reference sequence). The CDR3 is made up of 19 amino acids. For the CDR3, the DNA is TGTGCCAGCAGCTTCGCTCCCGGGACAGGGGGGTCGTCCAGAGAGACCCAGTACTTC. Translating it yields CASSFAPGTGGSSRETQYF.

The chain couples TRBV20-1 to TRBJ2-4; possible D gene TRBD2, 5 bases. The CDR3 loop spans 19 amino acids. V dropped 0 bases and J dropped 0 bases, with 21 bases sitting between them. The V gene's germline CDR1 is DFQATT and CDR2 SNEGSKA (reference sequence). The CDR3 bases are TGCAGTGCTAGAGATCTAAGCGGATTGGCCGAGCTAGCCAAAAACATTCAGTACTTC. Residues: CSARDLSGLAELAKNIQYF.

DNA for the CDR3: TGTGCCAGCAGTTACACCGGGACGGGGAATTCACCCCTCCACTTT. As protein: CASSYTGTGNSPLHF. The chain joins TRBV6-6 to TRBJ1-6; D is possibly TRBD1 (5 bases). Trimming shortened V by 2 bases and J by 7 bases, and 12 bases separated the two germline ends. The V gene's germline CDR1 is MNHNY and CDR2 SVGAGI (reference sequence). The CDR3 spans 15 residues.

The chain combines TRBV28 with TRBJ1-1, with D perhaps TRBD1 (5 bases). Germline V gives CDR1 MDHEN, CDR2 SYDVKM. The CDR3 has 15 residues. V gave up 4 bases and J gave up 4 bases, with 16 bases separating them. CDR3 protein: CASSWGLGEVTEAFF. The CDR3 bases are TGTGCCAGCAGTTGGGGGTTGGGAGAGGTCACTGAAGCTTTCTTT.

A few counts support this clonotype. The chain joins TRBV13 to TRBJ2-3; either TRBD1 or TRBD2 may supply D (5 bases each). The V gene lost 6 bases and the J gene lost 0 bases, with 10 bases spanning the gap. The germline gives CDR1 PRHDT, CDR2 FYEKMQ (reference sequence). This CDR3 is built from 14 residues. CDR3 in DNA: TGTGCCAGCAGGCCTCGGGACAGCACAGATACGCAGTATTTT. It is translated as CASRPRDSTDTQYF.

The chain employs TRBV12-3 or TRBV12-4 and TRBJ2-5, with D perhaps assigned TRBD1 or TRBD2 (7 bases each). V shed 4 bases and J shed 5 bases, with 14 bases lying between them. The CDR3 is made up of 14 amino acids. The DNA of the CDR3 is TGTGCCAGCAGTTCAGGGGGGGGAGGTGAGACCCAGTACTTC. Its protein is CASSSGGGGETQYF.

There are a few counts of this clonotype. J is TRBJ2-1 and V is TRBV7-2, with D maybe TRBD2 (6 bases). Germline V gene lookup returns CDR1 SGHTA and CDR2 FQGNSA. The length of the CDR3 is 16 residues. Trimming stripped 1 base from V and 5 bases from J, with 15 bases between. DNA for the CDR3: TGTGCCAGCAGCTTAGTCGGGAGTAAGGGAAACAATGAGCAGTTCTTC. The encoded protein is CASSLVGSKGNNEQFF.

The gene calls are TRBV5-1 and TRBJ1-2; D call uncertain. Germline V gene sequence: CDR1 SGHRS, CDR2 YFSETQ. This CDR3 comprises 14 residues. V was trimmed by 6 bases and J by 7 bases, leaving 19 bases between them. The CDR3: CASKTGPSGFGYTF. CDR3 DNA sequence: TGCGCCAGCAAAACTGGGCCGTCGGGGTTTGGCTACACCTTC.